Reported below is one T cell receptor beta chain. Antigen specificity is unknown. Trimming took 0 bases from V and 0 from J, leaving 12 bases between them. Looked up from germline, CDR1 is LGHNA and CDR2 is YSLEER. The CDR3 length is 18 residues. The sample belongs to a study of T cell responses to AZD1222 COVID-19 vaccine. Study observations and caveats: Mapped onto spike, vaccine-associated CD4 TCRs spanned it and were dominant at 160-218 and 743-854. Baseline serostatus was positive in only a handful of AZD1222 recipients.

Only in-frame clones appear in the TCRdb table, and some are missing; sequencing was by immunoSEQ multiplex PCR. The sample consists of 100,000 or so clones, approximately 87% of them appearing once. J is TRBJ2-6 and V is TRBV4-3, with D unclear. The specimen comprised peripheral blood, sampled on day 0 of MenACWY control vaccination. The TCR was taken from an adult in good health. This CDR3 reads CASSQDPPDTSGANVLTF. In DNA form, the CDR3 reads TGCGCCAGCAGCCAAGACCCTCCAGATACCTCTGGGGCCAACGTCCTGACTTTC.